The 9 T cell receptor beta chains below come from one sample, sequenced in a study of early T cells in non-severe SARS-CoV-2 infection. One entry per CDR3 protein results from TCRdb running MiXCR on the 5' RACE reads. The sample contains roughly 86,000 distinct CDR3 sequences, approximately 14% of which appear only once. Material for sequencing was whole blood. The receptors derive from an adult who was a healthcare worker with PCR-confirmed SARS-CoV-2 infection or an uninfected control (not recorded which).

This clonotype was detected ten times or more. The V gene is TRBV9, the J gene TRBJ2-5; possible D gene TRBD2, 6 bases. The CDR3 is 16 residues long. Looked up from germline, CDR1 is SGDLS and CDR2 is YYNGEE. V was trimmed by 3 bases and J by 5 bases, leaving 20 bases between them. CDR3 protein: CASSASETARGETQYF. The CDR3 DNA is TGTGCCAGCAGCGCCTCCGAGACAGCCCGGGGGGAGACCCAGTACTTC.

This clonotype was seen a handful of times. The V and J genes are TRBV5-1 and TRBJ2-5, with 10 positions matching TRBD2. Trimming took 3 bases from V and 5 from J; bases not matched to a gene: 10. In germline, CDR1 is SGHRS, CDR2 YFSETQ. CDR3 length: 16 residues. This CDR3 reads CASSSEPGLARETQYF. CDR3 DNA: TGCGCCAGCAGCTCTGAACCGGGACTAGCGAGGGAGACCCAGTACTTC.

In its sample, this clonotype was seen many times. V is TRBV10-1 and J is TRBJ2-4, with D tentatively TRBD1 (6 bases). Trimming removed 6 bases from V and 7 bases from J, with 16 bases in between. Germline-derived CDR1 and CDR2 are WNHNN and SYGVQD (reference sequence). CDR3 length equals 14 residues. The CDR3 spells CASSPSGAGNIQYF. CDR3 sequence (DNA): TGCGCCAGCAGCCCCTCAGGGGCCGGGAACATTCAGTACTTC.

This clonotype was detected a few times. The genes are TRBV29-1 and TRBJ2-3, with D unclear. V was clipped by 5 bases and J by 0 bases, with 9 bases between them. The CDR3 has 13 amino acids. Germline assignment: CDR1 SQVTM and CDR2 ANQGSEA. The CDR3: CSVWPGSTDTQYF. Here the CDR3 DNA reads TGCAGCGTTTGGCCAGGAAGCACAGATACGCAGTATTTT.

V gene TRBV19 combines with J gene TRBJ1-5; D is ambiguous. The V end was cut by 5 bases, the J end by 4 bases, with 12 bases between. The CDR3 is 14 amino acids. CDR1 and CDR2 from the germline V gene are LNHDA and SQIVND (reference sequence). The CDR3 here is CASSFEDGNQPQHF. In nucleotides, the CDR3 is TGTGCCAGTAGTTTCGAGGACGGAAATCAGCCCCAGCATTTT.

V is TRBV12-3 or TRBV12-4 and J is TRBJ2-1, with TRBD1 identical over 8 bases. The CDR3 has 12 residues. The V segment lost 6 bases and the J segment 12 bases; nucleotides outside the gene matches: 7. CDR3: CASRETGEPQFF. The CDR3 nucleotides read TGTGCCAGCAGGGAGACAGGGGAACCGCAGTTCTTC.

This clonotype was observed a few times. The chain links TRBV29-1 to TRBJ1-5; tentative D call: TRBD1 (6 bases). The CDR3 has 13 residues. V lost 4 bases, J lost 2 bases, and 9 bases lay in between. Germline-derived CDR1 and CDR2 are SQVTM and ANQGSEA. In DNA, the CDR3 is TGCAGCGTTGCACAGGGTGGCAATCAGCCCCAGCATTTT. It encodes CSVAQGGNQPQHF.

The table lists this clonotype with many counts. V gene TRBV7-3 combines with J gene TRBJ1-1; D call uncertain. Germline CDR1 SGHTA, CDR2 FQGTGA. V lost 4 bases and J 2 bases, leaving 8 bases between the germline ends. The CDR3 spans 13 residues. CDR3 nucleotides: TGTGCCAGCAGCTCCTCAGCAAACACTGAAGCTTTCTTT. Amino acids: CASSSSANTEAFF.

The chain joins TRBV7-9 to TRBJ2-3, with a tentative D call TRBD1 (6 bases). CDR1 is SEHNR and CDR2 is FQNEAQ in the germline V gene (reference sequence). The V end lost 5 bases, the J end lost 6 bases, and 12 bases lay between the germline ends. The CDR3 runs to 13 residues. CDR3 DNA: TGTGCCAGCAGCCGAACAGGGTCCGATACGCAGTATTTT. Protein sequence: CASSRTGSDTQYF.